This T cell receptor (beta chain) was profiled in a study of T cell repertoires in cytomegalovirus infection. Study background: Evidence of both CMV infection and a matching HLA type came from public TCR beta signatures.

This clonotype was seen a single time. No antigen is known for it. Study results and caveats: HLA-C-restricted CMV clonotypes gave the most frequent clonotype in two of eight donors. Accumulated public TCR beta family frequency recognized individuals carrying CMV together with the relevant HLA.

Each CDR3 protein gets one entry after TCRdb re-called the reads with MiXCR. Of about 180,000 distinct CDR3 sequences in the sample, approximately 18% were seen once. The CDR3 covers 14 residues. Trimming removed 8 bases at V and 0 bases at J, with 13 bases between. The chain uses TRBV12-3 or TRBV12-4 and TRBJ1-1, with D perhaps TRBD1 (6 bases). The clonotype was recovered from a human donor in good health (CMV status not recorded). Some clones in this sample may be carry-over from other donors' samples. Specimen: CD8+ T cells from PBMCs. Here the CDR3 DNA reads TGTGCCAGCCGGTACGGACAGATGAACACTGAAGCTTTCTTT. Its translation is CASRYGQMNTEAFF.